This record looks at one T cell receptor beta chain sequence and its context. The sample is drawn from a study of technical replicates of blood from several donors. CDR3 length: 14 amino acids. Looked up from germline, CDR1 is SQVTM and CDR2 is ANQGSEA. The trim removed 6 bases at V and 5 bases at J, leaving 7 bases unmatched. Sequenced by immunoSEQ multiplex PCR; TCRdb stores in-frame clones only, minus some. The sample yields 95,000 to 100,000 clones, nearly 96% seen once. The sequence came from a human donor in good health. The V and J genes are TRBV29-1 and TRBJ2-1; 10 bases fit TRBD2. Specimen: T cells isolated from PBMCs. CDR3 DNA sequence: TGCAGCGTGCAAGCGGGAGGGCCACACAATGAGCAGTTCTTC. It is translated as CSVQAGGPHNEQFF.